Following are 21 T cell receptor beta chains from one sample sequenced in a study of T cell changes during pregnancy in multiple sclerosis. Profiling relied on immunoSEQ multiplex PCR, and the TCRdb table lists in-frame clones only, not all of them. The data show tens of thousands of clones, with approximately 90% seen just once and about 11% held by the top ten. This sample comprised CD8+ T cells from peripheral blood mononuclear cells, obtained in the third trimester of pregnancy. These receptors originate from a female donor with multiple sclerosis, enrolled in a pregnancy study.

This CDR3 reads CASRGAGERGWPPFYEQYF. The CDR3 nucleotides are TGCGCCAGCAGGGGAGCGGGGGAGCGAGGGTGGCCTCCCTTCTACGAGCAGTACTTC. J is TRBJ2-7 and V is TRBV5-1, with TRBD2 matching over 8 bases. CDR3 length equals 19 residues. Germline assignment: CDR1 SGHRS and CDR2 YFSETQ. The junction had 22 bases not matched to a gene; V was cut back by 5 bases and J by 3 bases.

This chain's CDR3 is CASSLTGGYGYTF. Here the CDR3 DNA reads TGTGCCAGCTCACTTACAGGGGGGTATGGCTACACCTTC. The chain has TRBV27 and TRBJ1-2, with 8 bases fitting TRBD1. From germline, CDR1 is MNHEY and CDR2 SMNVEV (reference sequence). The CDR3 length is 13 residues. After removal of 8 bases from V and 5 bases from J, the junction contained 7 bases not matched to a gene.

In this sample, this clone turned up once. The chain joins TRBV4-1 to TRBJ2-2; 13 nucleotides align to TRBD2. This CDR3 spans 17 amino acids. CDR1 is MGHRA, CDR2 YSYEKL, per germline. The junction had 12 bases not matched to a gene; V was cut back by 8 bases and J by 6 bases. The CDR3 region is CASPTTLAGGGSGELFF. The CDR3 DNA is TGCGCCAGCCCTACAACACTAGCGGGGGGGGGATCCGGGGAGCTGTTTTTT.

The chain has TRBV11-2 and TRBJ1-1; no clear D. V shed 4 bases and J shed 3 bases, with 6 bases lying between them. Germline loops: CDR1 SGHAT, CDR2 FQNNGV. The CDR3 runs 12 residues. CDR3 nucleotide sequence: TGTGCCAGCAGCTATTATTACACTGAAGCTTTCTTT. Translating gives CASSYYYTEAFF.

The chain combines TRBV7-2 with TRBJ2-7; 10 bases agree with TRBD1. The CDR3 sequence is 16 residues long. From germline, CDR1 is SGHTA and CDR2 FQGNSA. Trimming cost V 2 bases and J 3 bases; bases outside gene matches: 7. DNA for the CDR3: TGTGCCAGCAGCTTATCTGGGGACAGGGGACTCTACGAGCAGTACTTC. Its protein is CASSLSGDRGLYEQYF.

The chain recombines TRBV9 with TRBJ2-5, with D possibly being TRBD2 (6 bases). Germline-derived CDR1 and CDR2 are SGDLS and YYNGEE. The CDR3 loop spans 22 amino acids. Trimming removed 0 bases at V and 0 bases at J, with 30 bases between. As DNA, the CDR3 is TGTGCCAGCAGCGTAGAAGTAACGATTTCGGGAGAAGGGAAAGGGTACCAAGAGACCCAGTACTTC. Protein: CASSVEVTISGEGKGYQETQYF.

The chain couples TRBV9 to TRBJ2-2; 7 bases agree with TRBD1. This CDR3 has 13 residues. Germline-derived CDR1 and CDR2 are SGDLS and YYNGEE. The V gene end was trimmed by 10 bases and the J gene end by 5 bases; junction bases not matched to a gene: 8. The CDR3, as DNA: TGTGCCGCTAGCCAGGGGGAGACCGGGGAGCTGTTTTTT. Translated: CAASQGETGELFF.

The gene calls are TRBV4-3 and TRBJ1-1; the match to TRBD1 covers 7 bases. Germline V gene sequence: CDR1 LGHNA, CDR2 YSLEER. The V and J ends lost 3 bases and 8 bases, in that order; junction bases with no gene match: 9. This CDR3 contains 14 residues. CDR3 protein: CASSHNTGAPEAFF. In DNA, the CDR3 is TGCGCCAGCAGCCACAATACAGGGGCTCCCGAAGCTTTCTTT.

The chain uses TRBV7-8 and TRBJ1-1; the D is unclear. The germline gives CDR1 SGHVS, CDR2 FQNEAQ. The CDR3 has 12 amino acids. Trimming took 1 base from V and 8 from J, leaving 8 bases between them. This CDR3 reads CASSLDRLEAFF. CDR3 nucleotides: TGTGCCAGCAGCTTAGACAGATTAGAAGCTTTCTTT.

The rearrangement uses TRBV10-2 and TRBJ2-5, with 14 bases that match TRBD2. With the DNA end fitting TRBJ2-7 better, the J assignment may be wrong. The length of the CDR3 is 16 residues. In germline, CDR1 is WSHSY, CDR2 SAAADI. The CDR3: CASNPTSGREAYEQYF. For the CDR3, the DNA is TGCGCCAGCAACCCGACTAGCGGGAGGGAGGCCTACGAGCAGTACTTC.

The DNA for the CDR3 is TGTGCCACCAGCAGAGACCGGACAGGGGGCAACACTGAAGCTTTCTTT. Protein product: CATSRDRTGGNTEAFF. This chain connects TRBV15 to TRBJ1-1; 11 bases map to TRBD1. This CDR3 is 16 amino acids long. Germline V CDR1 and CDR2: LNHNV, YYDKDF (reference sequence). Germline trimming cut 0 bases from V and 2 bases from J; bases unmatched to any gene: 2. The full variable domain, with the rest looked up from reference TRBV15 and TRBJ1-1, is DAMVIQNPRYQVTQFGKPVTLSCSQTLNHNVMYWYQQKSSQAPKLLFHYYDKDFNNEADTPDNFQSRRPNTSFCFLDIRSPGLGDTAMYLCATSRDRTGGNTEAFFGQGTRLTVV.

This chain joins TRBV27 and TRBJ1-6; D not certain. The ends were cut back, 6 bases at V and 6 bases at J, with 15 bases in the middle. This CDR3 is 15 amino acids long. CDR1 MNHEY and CDR2 SMNVEV come from the germline V gene (reference sequence). The CDR3 region has the DNA TGTGCCAGCAGCCGCCATGCGGTCGGTAATTCACCCCTCCACTTT. Its protein product is CASSRHAVGNSPLHF.

V usage is TRBV11-2 and J usage is TRBJ2-3, with 8 bases matching TRBD2. Trimming removed 1 base from V and 2 bases from J; junction bases left unmatched: 5. Germline V gene data show CDR1 as SGHAT and CDR2 as FQNNGV. The CDR3 has 16 amino acids. CDR3 coding DNA: TGTGCCAGCAGCTTAGCGGGGGGGGGACCCACAGATACGCAGTATTTT. It is translated as CASSLAGGGPTDTQYF.

This sequence joins TRBV5-5 and TRBJ1-4; D not certain. Germline assignment: CDR1 SGHKS and CDR2 YYEKEE (reference sequence). V was trimmed by 1 base and J by 1 base, leaving 20 bases between them. This CDR3 is 19 amino acids long. Here the CDR3 reads CASSLIQPYPKRTNEKLFF. The DNA of the CDR3 is TGTGCCAGCAGCTTGATACAGCCTTACCCTAAAAGAACTAATGAAAAACTGTTTTTT.

The V gene is TRBV9, the J gene TRBJ2-2; the D is unclear. CDR3 length: 13 residues. The germline V and J ends were trimmed by 2 bases and 0 bases, with 2 bases remaining between them. In germline, CDR1 is SGDLS, CDR2 YYNGEE. DNA of the CDR3: TGTGCCAGCAGCGTTACGAACACCGGGGAGCTGTTTTTT. Its translation is CASSVTNTGELFF.

The V gene is TRBV27, the J gene TRBJ2-5, with unresolved D. The last part of the DNA fits TRBJ2-7 better; the J call may be wrong. From germline, CDR1 is MNHEY and CDR2 SMNVEV (reference sequence). The CDR3 contains 15 residues. The CDR3 bases are TGTGCCAGCAGTTTTTCGAGCTCTAAATGGGGCGAGCAGTACTTC. It yields the protein CASSFSSSKWGEQYF.

V is TRBV5-4 and J is TRBJ2-7, with TRBD1 matching 9 bases. V dropped 4 bases and J dropped 0; count of bases not matched to a gene: 17. The CDR3 has 19 amino acids. The germline V gene has CDR1 SGHNT and CDR2 YYREEE (reference sequence). The CDR3 DNA reads as TGTGCCAGCAGCCTTAACCGGGACAGGGTATGGGGATACTCCTACGAGCAGTACTTC. This codes for CASSLNRDRVWGYSYEQYF.

The rearrangement joins TRBV6-6 to TRBJ1-2; 12 bases align to TRBD1. The CDR3 consists of 14 residues. V was clipped by 6 bases and J by 6 bases; unmatched bases: 5. In germline, CDR1 is MNHNY, CDR2 SVGAGI (reference sequence). CDR3 residues: CASRKGTGGDGYTF. For the CDR3, the DNA is TGTGCCAGCAGGAAGGGGACAGGGGGCGATGGCTACACCTTC.

The CDR3 DNA is TGTGCCAGCAGTGACCTAGCGGGGAGCGGCAATGAGCAGTTCTTC. It translates to CASSDLAGSGNEQFF. The chain links TRBV6-4 to TRBJ2-1; 9 bases are a match to TRBD2. The CDR3 has 15 amino acids. The germline CDR1 and CDR2 sequences are MRHNA and SNTAGT. V lost 2 bases to trimming and J lost 6 bases; unmatched junction nucleotides: 5.

In DNA form, the CDR3 reads TGCAGCGTTCCCGACAGCGGGGAGCTGTTTTTT. Its translation is CSVPDSGELFF. V is TRBV29-1 and J is TRBJ2-2, with D possibly TRBD1 on 5 matching bases. Germline V gene sequence: CDR1 SQVTM, CDR2 ANQGSEA. The CDR3 covers 11 residues. The V end lost 5 bases, the J end lost 7 bases, and 8 bases lay between the germline ends.

V gene TRBV19 combines with J gene TRBJ1-1; perhaps TRBD1 as D (6 bases). CDR3 length: 14 residues. V gave up 5 bases and J gave up 0 bases, with 10 bases separating them. Germline V gene data show CDR1 as LNHDA and CDR2 as SQIVND (reference sequence). CDR3 protein: CASSAHRVNTEAFF. In nucleotides, the CDR3 is TGTGCCAGTAGTGCTCACAGGGTGAACACTGAAGCTTTCTTT.